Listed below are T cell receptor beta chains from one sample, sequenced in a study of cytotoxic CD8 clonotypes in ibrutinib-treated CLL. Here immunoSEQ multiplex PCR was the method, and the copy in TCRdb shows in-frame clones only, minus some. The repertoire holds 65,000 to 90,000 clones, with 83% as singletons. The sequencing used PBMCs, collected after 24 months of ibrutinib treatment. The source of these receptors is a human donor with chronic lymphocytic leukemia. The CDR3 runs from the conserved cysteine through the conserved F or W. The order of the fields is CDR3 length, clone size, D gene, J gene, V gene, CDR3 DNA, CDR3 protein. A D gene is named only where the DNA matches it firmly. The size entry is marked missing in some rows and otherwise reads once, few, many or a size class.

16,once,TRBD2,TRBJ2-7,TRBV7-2,TGTGCCAGCAGCTTTAGACTAGCGAGGAGCTCCTACGAGCAGTACTTC,CASSFRLARSSYEQYF
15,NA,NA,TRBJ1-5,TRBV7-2,TGTGCCAGCAGCTTAAGTCAGCTTAGCAATCAGCCCCAGCATTTT,CASSLSQLSNQPQHF
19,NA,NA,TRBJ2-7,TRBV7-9,TGTGCCAGCAGCTTAGATTGGTCGGGTTCCACCTTGAGCTCCTACGAGCAGTACTTC,CASSLDWSGSTLSSYEQYF
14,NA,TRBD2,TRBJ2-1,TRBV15,TGTGCCATCAGCCGAGCGGGAGGATTGGGTGAGCAGTTCTTC,CAISRAGGLGEQFF
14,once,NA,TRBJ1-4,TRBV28,TGTGCCAGCAGTTTATGGGGTGAGGTTGAAAAACTGTTTTTT,CASSLWGEVEKLFF
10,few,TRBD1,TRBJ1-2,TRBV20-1,TGCAGTGCTAGTGGACAGGGCCACACCTTC,CSASGQGHTF
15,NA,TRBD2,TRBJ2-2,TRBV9,TGTGCCAGCAGCCTCGGACTAGCGGCCACCGGGGAGCTGTTTTTT,CASSLGLAATGELFF
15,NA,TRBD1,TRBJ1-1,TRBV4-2,TGTGCCAGCAGCCAACGGGACAGGGGGCACACTGAAGCTTTCTTT,CASSQRDRGHTEAFF
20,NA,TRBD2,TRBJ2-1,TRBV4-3,TGCGCCAGCAGCCACCAAAAAGGGGCAGGTGGAGCGGGACTGTACAATGAGCAGTTCTTC,CASSHQKGAGGAGLYNEQFF
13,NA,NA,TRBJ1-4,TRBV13,TGTGCCAGCAGCTTAAGGGGCCATGAAAAACTGTTTTTT,CASSLRGHEKLFF
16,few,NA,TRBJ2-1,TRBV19,TGTGCCACCCTAGGAGAGGCGGCCTCCTCCTACAATGAGCAGTTCTTC,CATLGEAASSYNEQFF
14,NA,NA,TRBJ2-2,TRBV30,TGTGCCTGGAGTGTACTAAGCCCTACCGGGGAGCTGTTTTTT,CAWSVLSPTGELFF
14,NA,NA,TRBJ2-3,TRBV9,TGTGCCAGCAGCGTAGGGGCCCAGGGAGATACGCAGTATTTT,CASSVGAQGDTQYF
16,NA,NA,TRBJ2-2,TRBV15,TGTGCCACCAGCAGAGCCTGGAGTAAGGGGACCGGGGAGCTGTTTTTT,CATSRAWSKGTGELFF
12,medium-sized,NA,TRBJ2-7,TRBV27,TGTGCCACCTTCGACAGCTCCTACGAGCAGTACTTC,CATFDSSYEQYF
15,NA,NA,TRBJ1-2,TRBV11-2,TGTGCCAGCAGCCCGATCCGGCGGCAGGACTATGGCTACACCTTC,CASSPIRRQDYGYTF
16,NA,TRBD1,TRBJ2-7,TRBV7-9,TGTGCCAGCAGCGACGAACACCGACAGGGGGGCAACGAGCAGTACTTC,CASSDEHRQGGNEQYF
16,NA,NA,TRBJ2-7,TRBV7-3,TGTGCCAGCAGCCAACTCCGGGACATCGACTCCTACGAGCAGTACTTC,CASSQLRDIDSYEQYF
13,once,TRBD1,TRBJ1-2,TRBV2,TGTGCCAGCAGGGCACAGGGGGCGAGAGGCTACACCTTC,CASRAQGARGYTF
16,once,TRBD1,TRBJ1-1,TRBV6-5,TGTGCCAGCAGTTACTCAGGACAGGGGATGAACACTGAAGCTTTCTTT,CASSYSGQGMNTEAFF
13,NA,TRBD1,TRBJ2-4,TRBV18,TGTGCCAGCTCACCCAGGGGGTCAGAGATTCAGTACTTC,CASSPRGSEIQYF
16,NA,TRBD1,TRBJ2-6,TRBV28,TGTGCCAGCAGTTCACCGGGACAGGCTGGGGCCAACGTCCTGACTTTC,CASSSPGQAGANVLTF
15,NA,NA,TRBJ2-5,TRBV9,TGTGCCAGCAGCGTCCGGGACACTTTCCAAGAGACCCAGTACTTC,CASSVRDTFQETQYF
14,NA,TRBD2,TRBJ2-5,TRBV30,TGTGCCGGCAGACTAGCGGGGTCGGTCGAGACCCAGTACTTC,CAGRLAGSVETQYF
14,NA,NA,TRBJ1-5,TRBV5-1,TGCGCCAGCAGCCCGGACCCCAGGAATCAGCCCCAGCATTTT,CASSPDPRNQPQHF
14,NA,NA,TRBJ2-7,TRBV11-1,TGTGCCAGCAAGTTGGATGTTCGGGCCTACGAGCAGTACTTC,CASKLDVRAYEQYF
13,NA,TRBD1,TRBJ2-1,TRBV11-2,TGTGCCAGCAGCTCTACAGGGGGGCATGAGCAGTTCTTC,CASSSTGGHEQFF
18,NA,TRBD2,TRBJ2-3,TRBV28,TGTGCCAGCAGTTTATCTTATCTAGCGGGAGAAGGAGCAGATACGCAGTATTTT,CASSLSYLAGEGADTQYF
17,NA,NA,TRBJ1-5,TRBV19,TGTGCCAGTAGTTCCCCCCCGGGGACTTCAGGCAATCAGCCCCAGCATTTT,CASSSPPGTSGNQPQHF
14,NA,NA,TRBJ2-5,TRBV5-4,TGTGCCAGCAGGACGGACTCGACCCAAGAGACCCAGTACTTC,CASRTDSTQETQYF
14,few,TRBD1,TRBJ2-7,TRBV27,TGTGCCAGCAGGTATGGGACAGGGGGCGGCAGGCAGTACTTC,CASRYGTGGGRQYF
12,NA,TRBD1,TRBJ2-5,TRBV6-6,TGTGCCAGCAGTGACAGGGAAGAGACCCAGTACTTC,CASSDREETQYF
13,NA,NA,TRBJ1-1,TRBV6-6,TGTGCCAGCAGTTCACAGGGGAACACTGAAGCTTTCTTT,CASSSQGNTEAFF
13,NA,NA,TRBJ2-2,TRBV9,TGTGCCAGCAGCGTAGAGGTCACCGGGGAGCTGTTTTTT,CASSVEVTGELFF
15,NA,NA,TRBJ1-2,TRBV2,TGTGCCAGCAGGAGTGGCCCAGAGCTTTTCTATGGCTACACCTTC,CASRSGPELFYGYTF
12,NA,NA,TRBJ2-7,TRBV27,TGTGCCGTAGGGGGACCGTCCTACGAGCAGTACTTC,CAVGGPSYEQYF
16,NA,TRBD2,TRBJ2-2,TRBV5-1,TGCGCCAGCAGCGCTACTAGCGGGAGTTACACCGGGGAGCTGTTTTTT,CASSATSGSYTGELFF
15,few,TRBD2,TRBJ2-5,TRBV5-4,TGTGCCAGCAGCCGTAGCGGGAGGGCTCAAGAGACCCAGTACTTC,CASSRSGRAQETQYF
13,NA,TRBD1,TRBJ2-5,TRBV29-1,TGCAGCGTTGAACCGGGGACAGGGGGGACCCAGTACTTC,CSVEPGTGGTQYF
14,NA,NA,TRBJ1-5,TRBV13,TGTGCCAGCAGCTCCCGGGACGGCAATCAGCCCCAGCATTTT,CASSSRDGNQPQHF
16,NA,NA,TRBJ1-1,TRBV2,TGTGCCAGCAGTGAATGGGGGGGGGAAGTTAACACTGAAGCTTTCTTT,CASSEWGGEVNTEAFF
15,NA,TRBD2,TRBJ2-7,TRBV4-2,TGTGCCAGCAGCCAACGGTGGGAGGGCAAGGACGAGCAGTACTTC,CASSQRWEGKDEQYF
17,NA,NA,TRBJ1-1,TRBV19,TGTGCCAGTAGTAGGGCTAGCGTCGACAGACCGAACACTGAAGCTTTCTTT,CASSRASVDRPNTEAFF
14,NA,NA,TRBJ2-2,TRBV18,TGTGCCAGCTCACCAGACAAAACCACCGGGGAGCTGTTTTTT,CASSPDKTTGELFF
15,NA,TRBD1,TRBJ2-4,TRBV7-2,TGTGCCAGCAGCTTTGTACAGGGGGTCAAAAACATTCAGTACTTC,CASSFVQGVKNIQYF
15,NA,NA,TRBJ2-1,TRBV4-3,TGCGCCAGCAGCCAAAACAGATACTCCTACAATGAGCAGTTCTTC,CASSQNRYSYNEQFF
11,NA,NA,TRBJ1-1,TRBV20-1,TGCAGTGCCCAGATTTCGGCTGAAGCTTTCTTT,CSAQISAEAFF
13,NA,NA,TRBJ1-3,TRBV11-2,TGTGCCAGCAGCTTCGACTCTGGAAACACCATATATTTT,CASSFDSGNTIYF
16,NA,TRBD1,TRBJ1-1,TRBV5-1,TGCGCCAGCAGCACCGAAGGGACAGGGGGCGGCACTGAAGCTTTCTTT,CASSTEGTGGGTEAFF
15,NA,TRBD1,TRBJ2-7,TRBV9,TGTGCCAGCAGCGTGCAGACAGGGGGGTCCTACGAGCAGTACTTC,CASSVQTGGSYEQYF
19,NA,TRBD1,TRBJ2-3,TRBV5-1,TGCGCCAGCAGCCCGGATCATAAACCGGGACAGCAAGACACAGATACGCAGTATTTT,CASSPDHKPGQQDTDTQYF
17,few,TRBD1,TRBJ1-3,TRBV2,TGTGCCAGCAGTGATTTGGGGACAGGGGCCTCTGGAAACACCATATATTTT,CASSDLGTGASGNTIYF
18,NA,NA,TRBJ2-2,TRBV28,TGTGCCAGCAGTTTTACCCCCATTCAGCCGGCGGGCACCGGGGAGCTGTTTTTT,CASSFTPIQPAGTGELFF
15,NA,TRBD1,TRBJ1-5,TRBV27,TGTGCCAGCAGTTTAGAGGGGGCGGCAGACCAGCCCCAGCATTTT,CASSLEGAADQPQHF
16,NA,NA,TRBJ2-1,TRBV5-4,TGTGCCAGCAGCCCCCCGGCTAGGGGTTTCGATAATGAGCAGTTCTTC,CASSPPARGFDNEQFF
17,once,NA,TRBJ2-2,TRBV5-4,TGTGCCAGCAGCTTGGGAGTTCCTAGCGCGGCCACCGGGGAGCTGTTTTTT,CASSLGVPSAATGELFF
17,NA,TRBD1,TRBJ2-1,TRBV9,TGTGCCAGCAGCGCGAACTTGGGACAGGGGGCCAACAATGAGCAGTTCTTC,CASSANLGQGANNEQFF
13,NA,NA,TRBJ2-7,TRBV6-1,TGTGCCAGCAGTGTTGAGAGCTCCTACGAGCAGTACTTC,CASSVESSYEQYF
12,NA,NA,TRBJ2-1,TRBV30,TGTGCCTGGAGTGGGGACCCCAGCGAGCAGTTCTTC,CAWSGDPSEQFF